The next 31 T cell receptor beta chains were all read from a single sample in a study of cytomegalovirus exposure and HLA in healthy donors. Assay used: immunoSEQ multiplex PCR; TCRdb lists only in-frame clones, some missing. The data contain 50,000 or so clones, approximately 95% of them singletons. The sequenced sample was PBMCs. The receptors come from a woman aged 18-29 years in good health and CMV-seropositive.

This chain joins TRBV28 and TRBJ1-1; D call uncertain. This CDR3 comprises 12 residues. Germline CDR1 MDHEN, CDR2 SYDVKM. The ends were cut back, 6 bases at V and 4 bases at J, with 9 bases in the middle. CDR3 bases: TGTGCCAGCAGGAGGATTGTCACTGAAGCTTTCTTT. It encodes CASRRIVTEAFF.

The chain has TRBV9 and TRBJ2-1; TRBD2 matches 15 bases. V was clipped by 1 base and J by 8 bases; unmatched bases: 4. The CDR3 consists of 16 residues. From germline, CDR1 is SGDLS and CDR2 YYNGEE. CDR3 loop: CASSVRTSGRAYEQFF. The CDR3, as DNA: TGTGCCAGCAGCGTACGGACTAGCGGGAGGGCCTATGAGCAGTTCTTC.

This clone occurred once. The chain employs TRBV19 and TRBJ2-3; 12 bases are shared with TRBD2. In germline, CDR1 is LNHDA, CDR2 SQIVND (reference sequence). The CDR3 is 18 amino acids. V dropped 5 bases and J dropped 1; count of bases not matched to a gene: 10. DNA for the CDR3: TGTGCCAGTAGTTTCGATCTAGCGGGAGGGCCGGGCACAGATACGCAGTATTTT. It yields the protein CASSFDLAGGPGTDTQYF.

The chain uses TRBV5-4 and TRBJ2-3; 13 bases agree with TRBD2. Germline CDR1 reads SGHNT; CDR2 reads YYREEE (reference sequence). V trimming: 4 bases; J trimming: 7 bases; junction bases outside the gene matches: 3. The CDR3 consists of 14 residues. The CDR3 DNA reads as TGTGCCAGCAGCCCTGGGACTAGCGGGAATACGCAGTATTTT. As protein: CASSPGTSGNTQYF.

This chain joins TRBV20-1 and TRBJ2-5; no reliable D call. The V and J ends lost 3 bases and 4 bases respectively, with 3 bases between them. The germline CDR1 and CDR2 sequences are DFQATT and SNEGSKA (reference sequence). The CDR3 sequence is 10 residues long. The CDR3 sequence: CSASLETQYF. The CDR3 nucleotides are TGCAGTGCTAGTCTAGAGACCCAGTACTTC.

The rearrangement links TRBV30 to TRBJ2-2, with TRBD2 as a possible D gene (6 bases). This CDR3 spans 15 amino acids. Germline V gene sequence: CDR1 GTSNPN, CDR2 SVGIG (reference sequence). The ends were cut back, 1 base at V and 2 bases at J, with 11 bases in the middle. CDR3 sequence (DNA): TGTGCCTGGAGTGCTGGGACTCTAAACACCGGGGAGCTGTTTTTT. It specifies CAWSAGTLNTGELFF.

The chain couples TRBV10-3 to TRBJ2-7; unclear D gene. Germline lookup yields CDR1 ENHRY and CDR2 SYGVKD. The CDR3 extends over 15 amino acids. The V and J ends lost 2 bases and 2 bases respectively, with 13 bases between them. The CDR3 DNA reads TGTGCCATCAGTGAGCGGAGTAAAGCTACCTACGAGCAGTACTTC. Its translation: CAISERSKATYEQYF.

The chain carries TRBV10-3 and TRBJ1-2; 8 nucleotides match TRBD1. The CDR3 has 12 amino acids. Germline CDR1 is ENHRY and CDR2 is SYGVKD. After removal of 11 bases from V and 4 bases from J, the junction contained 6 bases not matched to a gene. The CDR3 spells CAVSGGIYGYTF. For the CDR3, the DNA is TGTGCCGTCTCAGGGGGCATCTATGGCTACACCTTC.

CDR3 bases: TGTGCCAGCAGCCCTAGAGGGGGGGTGTCTGGGGCCAACGTCCTGACTTTC. Protein: CASSPRGGVSGANVLTF. The chain recombines TRBV7-2 with TRBJ2-6, with D maybe TRBD2 (7 bases). Germline CDR1 SGHTA, CDR2 FQGNSA. CDR3 size: 17 residues. V was trimmed by 5 bases and J by 1 base, leaving 15 bases between them.

The CDR3 coding sequence is TGCGCCAGCAGCCAAGATGTCTCGGGCGGGGAGCTGTTTTTT. Translated: CASSQDVSGGELFF. The rearrangement links TRBV4-3 to TRBJ2-2; D unclear. Germline V gives CDR1 LGHNA, CDR2 YSLEER. The CDR3 loop spans 14 amino acids. V was clipped by 0 bases and J by 7 bases, with 9 bases between them.

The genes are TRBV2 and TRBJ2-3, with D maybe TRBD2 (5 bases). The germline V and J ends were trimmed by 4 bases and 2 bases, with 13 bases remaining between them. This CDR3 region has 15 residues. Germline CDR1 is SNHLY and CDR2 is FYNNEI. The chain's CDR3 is CASSGARGLTDTQYF. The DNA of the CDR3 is TGTGCCAGCAGTGGAGCCCGCGGGCTCACAGATACGCAGTATTTT.

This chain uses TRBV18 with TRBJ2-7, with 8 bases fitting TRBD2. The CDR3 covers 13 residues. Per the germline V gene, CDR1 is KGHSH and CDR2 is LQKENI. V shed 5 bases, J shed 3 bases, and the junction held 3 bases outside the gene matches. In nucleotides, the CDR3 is TGTGCCAGCTCAGGCGCGGGAGGCTACGAGCAGTACTTC. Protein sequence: CASSGAGGYEQYF. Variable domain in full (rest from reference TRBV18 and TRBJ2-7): NAGVMQNPRHLVRRRGQEARLRCSPMKGHSHVYWYRQLPEEGLKFMVYLQKENIIDESGMPKERFSAEFPKEGPSILRIQQVVRGDSAAYFCASSGAGGYEQYFGPGTRLTVT.

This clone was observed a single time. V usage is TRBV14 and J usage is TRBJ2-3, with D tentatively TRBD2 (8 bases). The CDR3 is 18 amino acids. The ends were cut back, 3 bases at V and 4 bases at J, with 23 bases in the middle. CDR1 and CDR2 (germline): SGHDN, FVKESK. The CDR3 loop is CASSQSGLALTGADTQYF. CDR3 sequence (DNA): TGTGCCAGCAGCCAGTCCGGACTAGCACTAACAGGGGCAGATACGCAGTATTTT. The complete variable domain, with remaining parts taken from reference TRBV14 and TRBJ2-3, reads EAGVTQFPSHSVIEKGQTVTLRCDPISGHDNLYWYRRVMGKEIKFLLHFVKESKQDESGMPNNRFLAERTGGTYSTLKVQPAELEDSGVYFCASSQSGLALTGADTQYFGPGTRLTVL.

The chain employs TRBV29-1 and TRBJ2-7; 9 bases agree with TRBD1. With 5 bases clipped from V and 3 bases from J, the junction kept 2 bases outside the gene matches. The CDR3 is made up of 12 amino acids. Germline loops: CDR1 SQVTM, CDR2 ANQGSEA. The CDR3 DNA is TGCAGCGTTAGGACAGGGGTCTACGAGCAGTACTTC. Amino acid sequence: CSVRTGVYEQYF.

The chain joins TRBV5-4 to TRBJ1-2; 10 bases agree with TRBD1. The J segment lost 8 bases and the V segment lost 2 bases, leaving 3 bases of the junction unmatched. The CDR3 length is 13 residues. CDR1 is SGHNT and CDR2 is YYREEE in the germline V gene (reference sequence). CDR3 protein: CASSLPTGGGYTF. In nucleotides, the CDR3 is TGTGCCAGCAGCTTACCGACAGGGGGCGGCTACACCTTC.

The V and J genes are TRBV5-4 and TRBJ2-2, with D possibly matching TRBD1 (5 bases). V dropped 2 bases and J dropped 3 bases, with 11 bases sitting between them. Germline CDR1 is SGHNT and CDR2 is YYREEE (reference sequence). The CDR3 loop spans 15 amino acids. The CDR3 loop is CASSFGGADTGELFF. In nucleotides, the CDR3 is TGTGCCAGCAGCTTTGGTGGGGCCGACACCGGGGAGCTGTTTTTT.

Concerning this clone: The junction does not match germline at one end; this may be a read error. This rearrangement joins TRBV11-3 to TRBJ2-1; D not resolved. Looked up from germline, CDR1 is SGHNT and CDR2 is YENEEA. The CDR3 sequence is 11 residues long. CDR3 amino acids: CASSLGTGTVF. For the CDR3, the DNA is TGTGCCAGCAGCTTAGGTACTGGTACGGTCTTC.

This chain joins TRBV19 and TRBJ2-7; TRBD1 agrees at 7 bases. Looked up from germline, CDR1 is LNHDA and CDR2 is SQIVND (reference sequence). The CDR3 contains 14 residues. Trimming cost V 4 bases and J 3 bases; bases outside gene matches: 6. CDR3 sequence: CASSNVGGGYEQYF. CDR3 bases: TGTGCCAGTAGTAATGTAGGGGGCGGCTACGAGCAGTACTTC.

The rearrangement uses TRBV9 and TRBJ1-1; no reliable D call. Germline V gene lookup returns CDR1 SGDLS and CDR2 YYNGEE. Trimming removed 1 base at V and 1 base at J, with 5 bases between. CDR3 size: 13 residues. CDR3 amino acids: CASSVQWNTEAFF. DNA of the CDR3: TGTGCCAGCAGCGTACAGTGGAACACTGAAGCTTTCTTT. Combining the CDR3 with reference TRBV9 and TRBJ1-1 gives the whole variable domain DSGVTQTPKHLITATGQRVTLRCSPRSGDLSVYWYQQSLDQGLQFLIQYYNGEERAKGNILERFSAQQFPDLHSELNLSSLELGDSALYFCASSVQWNTEAFFGQGTRLTVV.

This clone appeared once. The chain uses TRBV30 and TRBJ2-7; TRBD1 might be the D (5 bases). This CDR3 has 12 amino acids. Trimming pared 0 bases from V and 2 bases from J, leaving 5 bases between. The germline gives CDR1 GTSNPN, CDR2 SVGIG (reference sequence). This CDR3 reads CAWSVGAYEQYF. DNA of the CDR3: TGTGCCTGGAGTGTAGGGGCCTACGAGCAGTACTTC.

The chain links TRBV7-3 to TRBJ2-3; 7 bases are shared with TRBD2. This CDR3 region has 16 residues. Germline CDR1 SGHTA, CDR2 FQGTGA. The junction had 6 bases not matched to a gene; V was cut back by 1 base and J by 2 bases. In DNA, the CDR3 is TGTGCCAGCAGCTTAAGAGCTAGCGGAAACACAGATACGCAGTATTTT. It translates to CASSLRASGNTDTQYF.

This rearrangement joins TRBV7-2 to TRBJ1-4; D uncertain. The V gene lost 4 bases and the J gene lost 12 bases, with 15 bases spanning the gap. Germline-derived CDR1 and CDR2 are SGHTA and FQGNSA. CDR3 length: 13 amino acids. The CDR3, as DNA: TGTGCCAGCAGCTCGTCTTTCGGGTATCAACTGTTTTTT. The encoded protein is CASSSSFGYQLFF. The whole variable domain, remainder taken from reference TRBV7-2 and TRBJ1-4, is GAGVSQSPSNKVTEKGKDVELRCDPISGHTALYWYRQSLGQGLEFLIYFQGNSAPDKSGLPSDRFSAERTGGSVSTLTIQRTQQEDSAVYLCASSSSFGYQLFFGSGTQLSVL.

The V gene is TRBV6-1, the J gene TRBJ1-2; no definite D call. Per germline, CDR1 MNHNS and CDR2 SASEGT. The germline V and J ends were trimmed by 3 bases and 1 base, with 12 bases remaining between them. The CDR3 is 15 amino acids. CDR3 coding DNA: TGTGCCAGCAGTGACGCCAACACCCGTAACTATGGCTACACCTTC. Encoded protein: CASSDANTRNYGYTF.

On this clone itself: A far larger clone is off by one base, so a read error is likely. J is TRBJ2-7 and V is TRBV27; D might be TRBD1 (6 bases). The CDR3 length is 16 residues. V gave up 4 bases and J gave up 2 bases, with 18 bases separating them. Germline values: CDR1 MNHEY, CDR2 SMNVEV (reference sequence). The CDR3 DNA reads TGTGCCAGCAGTTCCCAACAGGGATTGAGGACCTACGAGCAGTACTTC. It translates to CASSSQQGLRTYEQYF.

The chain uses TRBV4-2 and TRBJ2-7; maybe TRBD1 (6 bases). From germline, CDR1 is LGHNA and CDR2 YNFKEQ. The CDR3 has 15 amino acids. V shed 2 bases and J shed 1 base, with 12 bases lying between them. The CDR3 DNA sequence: TGTGCCAGCAGCCAATCCGGGACACTGTCCTACGAGCAGTACTTC. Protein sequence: CASSQSGTLSYEQYF.

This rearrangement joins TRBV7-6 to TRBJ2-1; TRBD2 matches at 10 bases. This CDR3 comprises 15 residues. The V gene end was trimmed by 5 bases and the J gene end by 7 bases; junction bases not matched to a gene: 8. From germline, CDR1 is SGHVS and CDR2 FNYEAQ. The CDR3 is CASSIRAGGQNEQFF. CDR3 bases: TGTGCCAGCAGCATAAGAGCGGGAGGGCAGAATGAGCAGTTCTTC.

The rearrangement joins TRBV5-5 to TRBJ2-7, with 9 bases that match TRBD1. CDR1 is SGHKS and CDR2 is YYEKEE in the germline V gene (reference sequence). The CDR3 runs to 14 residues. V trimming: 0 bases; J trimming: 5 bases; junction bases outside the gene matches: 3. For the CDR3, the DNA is TGTGCCAGCAGCTTGGCCGGGACAGGGAACGAGCAGTACTTC. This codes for CASSLAGTGNEQYF. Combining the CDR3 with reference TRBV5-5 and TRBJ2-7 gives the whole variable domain DAGVTQSPTHLIKTRGQQVTLRCSPISGHKSVSWYQQVLGQGPQFIFQYYEKEERGRGNFPDRFSARQFPNYSSELNVNALLLGDSALYLCASSLAGTGNEQYFGPGTRLTVT.

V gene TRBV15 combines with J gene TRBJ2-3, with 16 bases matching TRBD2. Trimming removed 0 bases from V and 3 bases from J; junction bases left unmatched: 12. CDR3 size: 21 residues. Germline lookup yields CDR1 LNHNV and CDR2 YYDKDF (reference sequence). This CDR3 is CATSRDILGTSGRGGTDTQYF. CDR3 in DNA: TGTGCCACCAGCAGAGACATATTAGGGACTAGCGGGAGGGGCGGGACAGATACGCAGTATTTT.

The CDR3, as DNA: TGTGCCTGGAGTGTACTCCGGGACAGGGGGCCCGAGCAGTACTTC. Translated: CAWSVLRDRGPEQYF. The chain joins TRBV30 to TRBJ2-7; 12 bases match TRBD1. The trim removed 0 bases at V and 6 bases at J, leaving 6 bases unmatched. Looked up from germline, CDR1 is GTSNPN and CDR2 is SVGIG (reference sequence). This CDR3 has 15 residues. Supplemented by reference TRBV30 and TRBJ2-7, the full variable domain reads SQTIHQWPATLVQPVGSPLSLECTVEGTSNPNLYWYRQAAGRGLQLLFYSVGIGQISSEVPQNLSASRPQDRQFILSSKKLLLSDSGFYLCAWSVLRDRGPEQYFGPGTRLTVT.

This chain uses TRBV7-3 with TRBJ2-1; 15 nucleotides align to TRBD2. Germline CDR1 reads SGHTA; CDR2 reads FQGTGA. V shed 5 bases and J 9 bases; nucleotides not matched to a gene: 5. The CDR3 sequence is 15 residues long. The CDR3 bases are TGTGCCAGCAGCGAACCGGGACTAGCGGGAGGTGAGCAGTTCTTC. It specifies CASSEPGLAGGEQFF.

CDR3 protein: CASSPRQGAHDSPLHF. Written as DNA, the CDR3 is TGTGCCAGCAGCCCGCGACAGGGGGCGCATGATTCACCCCTCCACTTT. The chain has TRBV28 and TRBJ1-6, with 10 bases aligning to TRBD1. J lost 8 bases, V lost 6 bases, and 10 bases had no gene match. Per the germline V gene, CDR1 is MDHEN and CDR2 is SYDVKM. The CDR3 is 16 amino acids.